A selection of T cell receptor beta chains follows, all from one sample in a study of cytomegalovirus exposure and HLA in healthy donors. Profiled with immunoSEQ multiplex PCR; TCRdb holds only in-frame clones, not every one. This repertoire shows 250,000 to 300,000 clones, 80% to 90% found once; its top ten account for 1%. Sequenced sample: PBMCs. The source is a young woman in good health and CMV-seronegative. The CDR3 runs from the conserved cysteine through the conserved F or W. A D gene is named only where the DNA matches it firmly. Clone size, where shown, is once, few, many, or a class for clones that have expanded.

clone_size d_call j_call v_call cdr3_aa cdr3_nt
few - TRBJ2-7 TRBV11-3 CASTLGTSYEQYF TGTGCCAGCACCTTGGGAACTAGCTACGAGCAGTACTTC
- TRBD2 TRBJ2-1 TRBV5-1 CASSWTSGADYNEQFF TGCGCCAGCAGCTGGACTAGCGGGGCGGACTACAATGAGCAGTTCTTC
- - TRBJ1-5 TRBV30 CAWGPPGGGWNQPQHF TGTGCCTGGGGCCCCCCCGGGGGTGGGTGGAATCAGCCCCAGCATTTT
- - TRBJ1-4 TRBV9 CASSVEGATNEKLFF TGTGCCAGCAGCGTAGAGGGAGCAACTAATGAAAAACTGTTTTTT
- TRBD2 TRBJ2-3 TRBV7-9 CASTLAGGTDTQYF TGTGCCAGCACTTTAGCGGGAGGGACCGATACGCAGTATTTT
- - TRBJ2-5 TRBV25-1 CASSAGETQYF TGTGCCAGCAGTGCCGGGGAGACCCAGTACTTC
- TRBD2 TRBJ2-5 TRBV7-2 CASSLGAGLQETQYF TGTGCCAGCAGCTTAGGAGCGGGGCTACAAGAGACCCAGTACTTC
- - TRBJ2-7 TRBV4-2 CASSHLPGGLTEQYF TGTGCCAGCAGCCACCTCCCCGGGGGATTGACCGAGCAGTACTTC
- - TRBJ1-2 TRBV6-6 CASSSANAGREYGYTF TGTGCCAGCAGTTCGGCTAACGCGGGCCGGGAATATGGCTACACCTTC
- TRBD1 TRBJ1-2 TRBV19 CASSINRGTGGRNYGYTF TGTGCCAGTAGTATCAACAGGGGGACAGGAGGAAGGAACTATGGCTACACCTTC
- - TRBJ2-4 TRBV11-2 CASSLGRGGELAKNIQYF TGTGCCAGCAGCTTAGGGCGAGGGGGGGAACTAGCCAAAAACATTCAGTACTTC
- - TRBJ1-2 TRBV6-6 CASSYRAPDFYGYTF TGTGCCAGCAGTTACCGGGCTCCGGACTTCTATGGCTACACCTTC
once - TRBJ2-2 TRBV29-1 CSVEDRLSRVGTGELFF TGCAGCGTTGAAGATCGATTATCCAGGGTTGGCACCGGGGAGCTGTTTTTT
- - TRBJ1-1 TRBV6-5 CASSYSRRGIDTEAFF TGTGCCAGCAGTTACTCGCGGCGGGGTATCGACACTGAAGCTTTCTTT
- - TRBJ1-1 TRBV13 CASSLQGYTEAFF TGTGCCAGCAGCTTACAGGGCTACACTGAAGCTTTCTTT
- - TRBJ2-7 TRBV10-1 CASRDTGSEQYF TGCGCCAGCAGGGACACGGGTTCCGAGCAGTACTTC
- TRBD1 TRBJ2-3 TRBV5-6 CASSKTGVDTQYF TGTGCCAGCAGCAAGACAGGGGTGGATACGCAGTATTTT
- TRBD2 TRBJ2-5 TRBV10-1 CASSAGTSGAGTQYF TGCGCCAGCAGTGCCGGGACTAGCGGGGCGGGGACCCAGTACTTC
- TRBD1 TRBJ2-2 TRBV6-5 CASSWDRAGTGELFF TGTGCCAGCAGTTGGGACAGGGCCGGCACCGGGGAGCTGTTTTTT
- TRBD1 TRBJ2-7 TRBV6-5 CASSYIPGQSYEQYF TGTGCCAGCAGTTACATCCCGGGACAGTCCTACGAGCAGTACTTC
- TRBD2 TRBJ2-2 TRBV4-1 CASSERLAGATTGELFF TGCGCCAGCAGCGAAAGACTAGCGGGAGCCACCACCGGGGAGCTGTTTTTT
- TRBD1 TRBJ2-4 TRBV30 CAWRTRGPQYF TGTGCCTGGAGGACGAGGGGGCCGCAGTACTTC